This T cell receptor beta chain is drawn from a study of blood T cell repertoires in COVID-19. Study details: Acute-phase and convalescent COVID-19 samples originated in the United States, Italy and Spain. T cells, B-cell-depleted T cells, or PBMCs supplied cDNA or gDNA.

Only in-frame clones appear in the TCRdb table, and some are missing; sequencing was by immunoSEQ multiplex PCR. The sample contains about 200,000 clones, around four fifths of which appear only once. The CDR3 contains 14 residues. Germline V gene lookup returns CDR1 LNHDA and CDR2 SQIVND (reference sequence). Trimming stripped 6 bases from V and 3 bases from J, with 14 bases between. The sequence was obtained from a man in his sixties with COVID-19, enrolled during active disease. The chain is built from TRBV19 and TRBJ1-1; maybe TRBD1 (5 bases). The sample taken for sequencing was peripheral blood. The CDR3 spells CASSLQARDTEAFF. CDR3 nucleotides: TGTGCCAGTAGCCTACAGGCCCGCGACACTGAAGCTTTCTTT. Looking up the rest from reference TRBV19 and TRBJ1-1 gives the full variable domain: DGGITQSPKYLFRKEGQNVTLSCEQNLNHDAMYWYRQDPGQGLRLIYYSQIVNDFQKGDIAEGYSVSREKKESFPLTVTSAQKNPTAFYLCASSLQARDTEAFFGQGTRLTVV.